The 18 T cell receptor beta chains listed next were all sequenced from one sample in a study of blood T cell repertoires in COVID-19. The table came from immunoSEQ multiplex PCR; TCRdb's copy has only in-frame clones and leaves some out. The sample yields about 24,000 clones, 75% to 90% seen once. Material for sequencing was peripheral blood. These receptors all stem from a woman between 65 and 79 years old with active COVID-19.

The rearrangement uses TRBV27 and TRBJ1-1; D is ambiguous. This CDR3 is 16 amino acids long. Per the germline V gene, CDR1 is MNHEY and CDR2 is SMNVEV (reference sequence). V was shortened by 1 base and J by 1 base, with 13 bases between the two germline ends. CDR3 amino acids: CASSLWSVQKNTEAFF. Here the CDR3 DNA reads TGTGCCAGCAGTTTATGGAGCGTTCAAAAGAACACTGAAGCTTTCTTT.

This rearrangement joins TRBV4-1 to TRBJ1-6; 7 bases map to TRBD1. This CDR3 region has 16 residues. V trimming: 1 base; J trimming: 4 bases; junction bases outside the gene matches: 4. From germline, CDR1 is MGHRA and CDR2 YSYEKL. CDR3: CASSQAGTVYNSPLHF. The CDR3 DNA reads as TGCGCCAGCAGCCAAGCCGGGACAGTTTATAATTCACCCCTCCACTTT.

This chain links TRBV4-2 with TRBJ2-2; perhaps TRBD1 as D (6 bases). Germline lookup yields CDR1 LGHNA and CDR2 YNFKEQ. Between the trimmed V and J ends, which lost 5 bases and 8 bases, there was a span of 21 bases. The CDR3 runs 16 residues. CDR3 region: CASSSRNTGFGGELFF. DNA for the CDR3: TGTGCCAGCAGCTCCCGAAACACAGGGTTTGGAGGGGAGCTGTTTTTT.

The chain recombines TRBV25-1 with TRBJ1-3; 9 nucleotides agree with TRBD1. CDR1 and CDR2 from the germline V gene are MGHDK and SYGVNS. There are 15 residues in the CDR3. J was trimmed by 2 bases and V by 4 bases; bases with no gene match: 3. CDR3 DNA: TGTGCCAGCAGTGCGGGACAGGGACCTGGAAACACCATATATTTT. It yields the protein CASSAGQGPGNTIYF. Full variable domain (remainder filled in from reference TRBV25-1 and TRBJ1-3): EADIYQTPRYLVIGTGKKITLECSQTMGHDKMYWYQQDPGMELHLIHYSYGVNSTEKGDLSSESTVSRIRTEHFPLTLESARPSHTSQYLCASSAGQGPGNTIYFGEGSWLTVV.

V is TRBV28 and J is TRBJ1-1; no firm D call. The CDR3 covers 16 residues. The germline CDR1 and CDR2 sequences are MDHEN and SYDVKM. The V end was cut by 3 bases, the J end by 0 bases, with 14 bases between. The CDR3 reads CASSLPGFVMNTEAFF. DNA of the CDR3: TGTGCCAGCAGTTTGCCCGGGTTTGTCATGAACACTGAAGCTTTCTTT.

The chain employs TRBV28 and TRBJ1-6, with 7 bases lining up with TRBD1. J gave up 5 bases and V 3 bases, and 7 bases lay outside the gene matches. The CDR3 sequence is 16 residues long. CDR1 and CDR2 from the germline V gene are MDHEN and SYDVKM. Here the CDR3 DNA reads TGTGCCAGCAGTTTGTTGGGGCAGGGGGATAATTCACCCCTCCACTTT. Its protein is CASSLLGQGDNSPLHF.

The chain uses TRBV25-1 and TRBJ1-3; TRBD1 is a possible D gene (6 bases). The CDR3 length is 17 residues. The V end lost 0 bases, the J end lost 0 bases, and 12 bases lay between the germline ends. The germline CDR1 and CDR2 sequences are MGHDK and SYGVNS. CDR3 coding DNA: TGTGCCAGCAGTGAATATCCGGCAGGGGTCTCTGGAAACACCATATATTTT. Protein sequence: CASSEYPAGVSGNTIYF. The complete variable domain, with remaining parts taken from reference TRBV25-1 and TRBJ1-3, reads EADIYQTPRYLVIGTGKKITLECSQTMGHDKMYWYQQDPGMELHLIHYSYGVNSTEKGDLSSESTVSRIRTEHFPLTLESARPSHTSQYLCASSEYPAGVSGNTIYFGEGSWLTVV.

V is TRBV27 and J is TRBJ2-5; TRBD2 might be the D (5 bases). Germline values: CDR1 MNHEY, CDR2 SMNVEV (reference sequence). CDR3 size: 20 residues. Trimming cost V 4 bases and J 5 bases, with 32 bases left between them. CDR3 DNA: TGTGCCAGCAGTTACTACCCCCCCATCGCCAGACCTCGGGGAGAGGAGACCCAGTACTTC. It yields the protein CASSYYPPIARPRGEETQYF.

This chain links TRBV9 with TRBJ2-1; 8 positions match TRBD2. The CDR3 runs to 17 residues. V shed 3 bases, J shed 0 bases, and the junction held 8 bases outside the gene matches. The germline CDR1 and CDR2 sequences are SGDLS and YYNGEE. In nucleotides, the CDR3 is TGTGCCAGCAGCGAGCCCAGCGGGGGTAGCTCCTACAATGAGCAGTTCTTC. As protein: CASSEPSGGSSYNEQFF.

The chain carries TRBV9 and TRBJ1-6; no clear D gene. The V end lost 2 bases, the J end lost 6 bases, and 9 bases lay between the germline ends. The CDR3 is made up of 14 amino acids. Germline V gene sequence: CDR1 SGDLS, CDR2 YYNGEE. CDR3 region: CASSVQVINSPLHF. CDR3 nucleotide sequence: TGTGCCAGCAGCGTTCAGGTTATTAATTCACCCCTCCACTTT.

The chain combines TRBV19 with TRBJ1-1; 10 bases are a match to TRBD1. Germline V gene lookup returns CDR1 LNHDA and CDR2 SQIVND (reference sequence). Trimming took 2 bases from V and 2 from J; bases not matched to a gene: 2. This CDR3 has 15 residues. The CDR3 spells CASSIRTGGNTEAFF. The CDR3 DNA is TGTGCCAGTAGTATAAGGACAGGGGGAAACACTGAAGCTTTCTTT.

Only a few counts were recorded for this clone. The chain couples TRBV7-3 to TRBJ2-3; D perhaps matches TRBD2 (6 bases). CDR1 and CDR2 (germline): SGHTA, FQGTGA. This CDR3 comprises 16 residues. The ends were cut back, 5 bases at V and 2 bases at J, with 17 bases in the middle. The CDR3 DNA follows: TGTGCCAGCAGCCCACGACTAGAAAGTAACACAGATACGCAGTATTTT. Translated, it gives CASSPRLESNTDTQYF.

The V and J genes are TRBV30 and TRBJ1-6; tentative D call: TRBD1 (5 bases). CDR1 and CDR2 from the germline V gene are GTSNPN and SVGIG (reference sequence). This CDR3 region has 15 residues. Trimming stripped 4 bases from V and 5 bases from J, with 15 bases between. Here the CDR3 DNA reads TGTGCCTGGAACAAGCGTCCAGGGAATAATTCACCCCTCCACTTT. Protein sequence: CAWNKRPGNNSPLHF.

The chain links TRBV4-3 to TRBJ2-3; D possibly corresponds to TRBD1 (5 bases). CDR1 is LGHNA, CDR2 YSLEER, per germline. The CDR3 totals 16 residues. Trimming stripped 0 bases from V and 6 bases from J, with 16 bases between. The CDR3 DNA reads TGCGCCAGCAGCCAAGATTTAGGGGTCCCGCCGGATACGCAGTATTTT. Residues: CASSQDLGVPPDTQYF.

The chain employs TRBV5-6 and TRBJ1-1; no firm D call. The V and J ends lost 4 bases and 0 bases respectively, with 7 bases between them. The CDR3 length is 13 residues. Germline-derived CDR1 and CDR2 are SGHDT and YYEEEE. CDR3: CASSLMMNTEAFF. The DNA for the CDR3 is TGTGCCAGCAGCCTAATGATGAACACTGAAGCTTTCTTT.

The V gene is TRBV27, the J gene TRBJ2-5, with TRBD2 identical over 7 bases. The trim removed 0 bases at V and 5 bases at J, leaving 12 bases unmatched. The V gene's germline CDR1 is MNHEY and CDR2 SMNVEV (reference sequence). This CDR3 has 17 amino acids. The DNA for the CDR3 is TGTGCCAGCAGTTTATCCGGGGTTGGCGGGGGTTGGGAGACCCAGTACTTC. Its translation: CASSLSGVGGGWETQYF.

V usage is TRBV9 and J usage is TRBJ2-7, with D tentatively TRBD1 (8 bases). Trimming stripped 4 bases from V and 3 bases from J, with 17 bases between. The CDR3 runs to 15 residues. CDR1 SGDLS and CDR2 YYNGEE come from the germline V gene. The CDR3 region has the DNA TGTGCCAGCAGCTCGGGGGGCGGACAGGGCTACGAGCAGTACTTC. This translates into CASSSGGGQGYEQYF.

The V and J genes are TRBV7-5 and TRBJ2-7; the DNA was not used to check the table's D call, TRBD2. TRBV7-5 is marked as a pseudogene. The CDR3 has 17 amino acids. CDR3 bases: TGTGCCAGAACCAAGATTCCTTCACTAGCGTCCTCCTACGAGCAGTACTTC. Translated, it gives CARTKIPSLASSYEQYF.